The rows below give T cell receptor beta chains drawn from one sample of a study of T cells expressing NK-cell markers. For each CDR3 protein, TCRdb gives one entry from its re-call of the 5' RACE reads, without DNA. Recorded for this sample: 440,000 or so distinct CDR3 sequences. Sequenced: blood T cells: a sorted CD56 or NKG2C T cell subset, CD4+ or CD8+ T cells, or bulk PBMC T cells (not recorded which). The receptor source for this set is a woman aged 18 to 75 in good health. Each CDR3 is given with its conserved first and last residue.

>TRBV20-1|TRBJ2-7
CSAREASGIYEQYF
>TRBV5-1|TRBJ2-1
CASSSPGPANEQFF
>TRBV6-6|TRBJ1-2
CASSSIWGYTF
>TRBV28|TRBJ2-1
CASSVIDYNEQFF
>TRBV20-1|TRBJ2-5
CSATPGSLQETQYF
>TRBV11-2|TRBJ2-7
CASSLVMSPSSYEQYF
>TRBV20-1|TRBJ1-5
CSARVSDPGGNQPQHF
>TRBV5-1|TRBJ2-5
CASSPVAGTYQETQYF
>TRBV6-6|TRBJ1-2
CAIKRRGYYGYTF
>TRBV6-5|TRBJ2-1
CASSYSGTSGIYNEQFF
>TRBV12-3/TRBV12-4|TRBJ2-5
CASSTQTRPQETQYF
>TRBV5-8|TRBJ1-3
CATSPQSSGNTIYF
>TRBV5-1|TRBJ2-2
CASSVGQGQTGELFF
>TRBV7-3|TRBJ2-1
CASSAASNRVPNEQFF
>TRBV7-2|TRBJ2-3
CASSLAGVLDTQYF
>TRBV9|TRBJ1-2
CASSADRGGDGYTF
>TRBV30|TRBJ2-3
CAWSYPGGTDTQYF
>TRBV5-6|TRBJ1-4
CASSSDNWRLFF
>TRBV4-1|TRBJ1-1
CASSQDMGWANTEAFF
>TRBV9|TRBJ2-3
CASSVGREWVTDTQYF
>TRBV15|TRBJ2-1
CATSRAPGQGLNEQFF
>TRBV5-4|TRBJ2-2
CASSLWSNTGELFF
>TRBV7-3|TRBJ1-1
CASSPMGNTEAFF
>TRBV5-1|TRBJ2-7
CASSLRLLRDSTYEQYF
>TRBV20-1|TRBJ2-1
CSARSALAGDIIEQFF
>TRBV7-2|TRBJ2-7
CASSLDAQPAREQYF
>TRBV18|TRBJ2-7
CASSPGFYYEQYF
>TRBV5-1|TRBJ1-4
CASSLEGSANEKLFF
>TRBV7-3|TRBJ2-1
CASSLNRRGAINEQFF
>TRBV7-3|TRBJ2-3
CASSRGTGLGDTQYF
>TRBV6-5|TRBJ2-1
CASSSPSSGTGDEQFF
>TRBV5-5|TRBJ2-3
CASSFDRPFSTDTQYF
>TRBV12-3/TRBV12-4|TRBJ2-5
CASSTRARGETQYF
>TRBV9|TRBJ1-2
CASSVGGGDYGYTF
>TRBV7-2|TRBJ2-3
CASSLAFGVADTQYF
>TRBV7-9|TRBJ2-7
CASSLAGREYEQYF
>TRBV20-1|TRBJ2-4
CSASVGGDKNIQYF
>TRBV20-1|TRBJ1-1
CSARGGQPEAFF
>TRBV5-1|TRBJ2-1
CASSPAGDGYNEQFF
>TRBV20-1|TRBJ2-5
CSARDRGVRQETQYF
>TRBV20-1|TRBJ2-1
CSAGGWTNEQFF
>TRBV20-1|TRBJ1-6
CSARGPQGALVSPLHF
>TRBV18|TRBJ2-1
CASSPGLAGGDNEQFF
>TRBV7-2|TRBJ2-7
CASSLGPVLVQYF
>TRBV21-1|TRBJ2-7
CASSKAGRAAPYEQYF
>TRBV11-1|TRBJ2-1
CASSLYTSGGVLNNEQFF
>TRBV6-5|TRBJ2-5
CASSYSRGHGEETQYF
>TRBV25-1|TRBJ2-7
CASSGGVLQYEQYF
>TRBV5-5|TRBJ2-1
CASSLAGQPYNEQFF
>TRBV4-2|TRBJ2-7
CASSQDRGTSDRSYEQYF
>TRBV3-1|TRBJ1-1
CASSHGWVGTEAFF
>TRBV20-1|TRBJ2-3
CSARDVLGADTQYF
>TRBV29-1|TRBJ2-1
CSVDKANEQFF
>TRBV7-2|TRBJ2-5
CASSFGGASETQYF
>TRBV29-1|TRBJ2-6
CSGIASGANVLTF
>TRBV5-1|TRBJ2-1
CASSSLAGGPVEQFF
>TRBV10-2|TRBJ2-5
CASTSGEGLDQETQYF